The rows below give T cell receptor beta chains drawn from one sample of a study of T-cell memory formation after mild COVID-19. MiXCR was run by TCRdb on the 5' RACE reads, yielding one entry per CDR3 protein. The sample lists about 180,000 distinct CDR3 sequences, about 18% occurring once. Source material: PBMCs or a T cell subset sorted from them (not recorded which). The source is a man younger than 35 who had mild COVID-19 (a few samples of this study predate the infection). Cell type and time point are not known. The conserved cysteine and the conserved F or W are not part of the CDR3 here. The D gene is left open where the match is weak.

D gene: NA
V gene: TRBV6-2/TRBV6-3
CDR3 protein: ASSYYPTDTQY

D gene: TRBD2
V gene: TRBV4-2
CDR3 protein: ASSQVSLAGGISGELF

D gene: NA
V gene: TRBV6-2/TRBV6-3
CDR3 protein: ASNRDGDYWLF

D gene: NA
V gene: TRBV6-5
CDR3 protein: ASSAWGHTIY

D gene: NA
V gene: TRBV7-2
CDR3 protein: ASSPRYQETQY

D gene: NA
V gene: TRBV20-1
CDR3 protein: SANNRDPHQPQH

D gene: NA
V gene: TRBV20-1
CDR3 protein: SAPSGYTGELF

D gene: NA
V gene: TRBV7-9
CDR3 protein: ASSRPASGAYNEQF

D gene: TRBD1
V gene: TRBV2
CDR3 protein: ASREGQGDGYT

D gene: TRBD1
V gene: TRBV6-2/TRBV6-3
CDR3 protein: AGRTGGIPGYT

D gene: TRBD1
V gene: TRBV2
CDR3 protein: ASRPEGPGGF

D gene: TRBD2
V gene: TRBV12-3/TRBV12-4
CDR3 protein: ATSGVGDTQY

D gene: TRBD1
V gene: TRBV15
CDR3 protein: ATSRTSGTGYNEQF

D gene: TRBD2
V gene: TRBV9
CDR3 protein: ASSIQRGTDEQF

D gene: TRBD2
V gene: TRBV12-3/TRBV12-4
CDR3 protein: ASRGTSGSDTQY

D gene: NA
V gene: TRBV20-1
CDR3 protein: SARLPRKGPTDTQY

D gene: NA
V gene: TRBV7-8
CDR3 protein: ASSSAGGGGTEAF

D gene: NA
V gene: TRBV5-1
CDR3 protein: ASRAPTAYGYT

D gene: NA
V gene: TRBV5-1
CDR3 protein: ASSLGGLLAKNIQY

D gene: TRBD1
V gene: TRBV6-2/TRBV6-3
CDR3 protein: ASGATQGVSEAF